Below are 11 T cell receptor beta chains sequenced from a single sample in a study of control samples from healthy donors and cancer patients. Clones were sequenced by immunoSEQ multiplex PCR, and TCRdb holds only the in-frame ones, with some missing. The sample includes roughly 76,000 clones, about 93% seen only once; the top ten take 4.5% to 6%. The sample taken for sequencing was blood. Receptor source: a young woman in good health.

This chain uses TRBV27 with TRBJ2-7, with D tentatively TRBD1 (5 bases). Trimming took off 3 bases at V and 4 bases at J, with 16 bases between the two ends. Germline CDR1 and CDR2: MNHEY and SMNVEV (reference sequence). This CDR3 spans 15 amino acids. The DNA of the CDR3 is TGTGCCAGCAGTTTCTGGGGCCCTAGGGGATACGAGCAGTACTTC. This encodes CASSFWGPRGYEQYF.

The chain has TRBV27 and TRBJ2-3; perhaps TRBD1 as D (6 bases). V was clipped by 7 bases and J by 2 bases, with 16 bases between them. Looked up from germline, CDR1 is MNHEY and CDR2 is SMNVEV (reference sequence). CDR3 size: 15 residues. The CDR3: CASNEQGSYTDTQYF. The CDR3 DNA reads as TGTGCCAGCAACGAACAGGGCTCCTACACAGATACGCAGTATTTT.

This chain links TRBV4-2 with TRBJ1-1; TRBD1 matches at 8 bases. J was trimmed by 3 bases and V by 4 bases; bases with no gene match: 7. In germline, CDR1 is LGHNA, CDR2 YNFKEQ. This CDR3 is built from 15 residues. CDR3 in amino acids: CASSREDRDDTEAFF. CDR3 nucleotide sequence: TGTGCCAGCAGCCGGGAGGACAGGGATGACACTGAAGCTTTCTTT.

The V and J genes are TRBV6-2 or TRBV6-3 and TRBJ2-7; D remains unclear. The CDR3 totals 15 residues. Trimming stripped 3 bases from V and 3 bases from J, with 15 bases between. Germline V gene sequence: CDR1 MNHEY, CDR2 SVGEGT. CDR3 coding DNA: TGTGCCAGCAGTTATCGGGCGGCCAAGAACTACGAGCAGTACTTC. It is translated as CASSYRAAKNYEQYF.

Notes on this clone: It differs at one base from a far larger clone, so likely a read error. The rearrangement joins TRBV20-1 to TRBJ2-7; D is perhaps TRBD2 (5 bases). Germline CDR1 reads DFQATT; CDR2 reads SNEGSKA (reference sequence). There are 11 residues in the CDR3. CDR3 bases: TGCAGTGCTAGAGATGACTACGCGCAGTACTTC. This codes for CSARDDYAQYF.

The rearrangement links TRBV28 to TRBJ1-2; 11 bases match TRBD1. J was trimmed by 2 bases and V by 10 bases; bases with no gene match: 3. Germline V lookup: CDR1 MDHEN, CDR2 SYDVKM. The length of the CDR3 is 13 residues. The CDR3, as DNA: TGTGCCACTCGGGACAGGGGGAACTATGGCTACACCTTC. Translation: CATRDRGNYGYTF.

The rearrangement links TRBV11-2 to TRBJ2-1; TRBD1 matches 8 bases. The germline gives CDR1 SGHAT, CDR2 FQNNGV. The ends lost 1 base at V and 4 bases at J; junction bases unmatched: 9. The CDR3 is 17 amino acids. The CDR3 is CASSLGSSGGAYNEQFF. CDR3 nucleotides: TGTGCCAGCAGCTTAGGCAGCTCAGGGGGCGCTTACAATGAGCAGTTCTTC.

The J gene is TRBJ1-1, the V gene TRBV13; D is possibly TRBD1 (6 bases). CDR3 length: 14 amino acids. Germline V lookup: CDR1 PRHDT, CDR2 FYEKMQ (reference sequence). V was shortened by 2 bases and J by 3 bases, with 10 bases between the two germline ends. CDR3 amino acids: CASSLMDSYTEAFF. The CDR3 DNA follows: TGTGCCAGCAGCTTAATGGACAGTTACACTGAAGCTTTCTTT.

The J gene is TRBJ2-3, the V gene TRBV27, with a possible D match to TRBD2 (6 bases). Trimming shortened V by 6 bases and J by 4 bases, and 14 bases separated the two germline ends. The CDR3 runs 14 residues. Germline values: CDR1 MNHEY, CDR2 SMNVEV (reference sequence). This CDR3 is CASRGGGGSDTQYF. CDR3 nucleotide sequence: TGTGCCAGCAGGGGGGGAGGCGGATCAGATACGCAGTATTTT.

V is TRBV6-4 and J is TRBJ2-1; TRBD1 or TRBD2 may be the D gene (6 bases each). The length of the CDR3 is 15 residues. Germline V gives CDR1 MRHNA, CDR2 SNTAGT. Trimming removed 6 bases at V and 4 bases at J, with 16 bases between. The CDR3 DNA reads as TGTGCCAGCAGCCCCGGGATAGGGGGGTACAATGAGCAGTTCTTC. Protein: CASSPGIGGYNEQFF.

This clone was seen a single time. This chain uses TRBV3-1 (or the pseudogene TRBV3-2) with TRBJ1-1; D not certain. CDR3 length: 15 amino acids. Germline V gives CDR1 LGHDT, CDR2 YNNKEL (reference sequence). V dropped 4 bases and J dropped 1 base, with 13 bases sitting between them. This CDR3 reads CASSRRGGRNTEAFF. DNA of the CDR3: TGTGCCAGCAGCCGACGCGGCGGCAGGAACACTGAAGCTTTCTTT.